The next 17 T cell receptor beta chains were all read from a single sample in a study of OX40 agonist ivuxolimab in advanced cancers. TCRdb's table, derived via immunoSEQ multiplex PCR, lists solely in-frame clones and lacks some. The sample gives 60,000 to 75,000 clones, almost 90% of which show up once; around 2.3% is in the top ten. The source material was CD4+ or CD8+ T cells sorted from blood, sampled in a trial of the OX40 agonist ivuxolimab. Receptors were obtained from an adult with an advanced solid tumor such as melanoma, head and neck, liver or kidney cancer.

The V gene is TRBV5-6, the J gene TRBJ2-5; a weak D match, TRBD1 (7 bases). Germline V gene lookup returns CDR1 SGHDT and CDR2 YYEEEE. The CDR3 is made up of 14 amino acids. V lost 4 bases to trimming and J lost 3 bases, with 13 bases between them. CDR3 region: CASSVRGTEETQYF. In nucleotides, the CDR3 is TGTGCCAGCAGCGTACGGGGGACAGAAGAGACCCAGTACTTC.

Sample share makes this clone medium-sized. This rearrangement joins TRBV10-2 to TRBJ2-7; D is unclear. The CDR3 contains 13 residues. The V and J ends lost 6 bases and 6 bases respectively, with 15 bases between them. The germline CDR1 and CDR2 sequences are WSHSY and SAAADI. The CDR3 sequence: CASSNSVGGEQYF. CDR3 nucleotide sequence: TGCGCCAGCAGCAACAGCGTCGGCGGCGAGCAGTACTTC.

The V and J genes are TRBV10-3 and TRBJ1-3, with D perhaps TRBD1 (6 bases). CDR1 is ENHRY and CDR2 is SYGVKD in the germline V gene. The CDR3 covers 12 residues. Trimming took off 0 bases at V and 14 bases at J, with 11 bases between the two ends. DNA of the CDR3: TGTGCCATCAGTGAGTCCGGGGGGCGTCTATATTTT. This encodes CAISESGGRLYF.

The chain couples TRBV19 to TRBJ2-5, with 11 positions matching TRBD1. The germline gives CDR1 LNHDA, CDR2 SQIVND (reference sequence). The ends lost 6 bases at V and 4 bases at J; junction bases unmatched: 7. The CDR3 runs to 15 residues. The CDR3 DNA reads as TGTGCCAGTAGCTCTCCGGGACAGGGGGTAGAGACCCAGTACTTC. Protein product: CASSSPGQGVETQYF.

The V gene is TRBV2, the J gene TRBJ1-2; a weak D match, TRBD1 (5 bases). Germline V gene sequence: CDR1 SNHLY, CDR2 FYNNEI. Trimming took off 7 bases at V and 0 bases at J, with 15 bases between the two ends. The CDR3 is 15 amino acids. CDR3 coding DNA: TGTGCCAGCAATAGGAGACAGACTACTAACTATGGCTACACCTTC. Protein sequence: CASNRRQTTNYGYTF.

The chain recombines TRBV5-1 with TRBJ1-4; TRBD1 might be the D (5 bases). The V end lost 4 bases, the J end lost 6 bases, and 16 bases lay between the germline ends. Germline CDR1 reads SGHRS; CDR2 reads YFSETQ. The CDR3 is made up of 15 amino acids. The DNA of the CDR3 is TGCGCCAGCAGCCTCCGGGGGACTAATGATGAAAAACTGTTTTTT. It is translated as CASSLRGTNDEKLFF.

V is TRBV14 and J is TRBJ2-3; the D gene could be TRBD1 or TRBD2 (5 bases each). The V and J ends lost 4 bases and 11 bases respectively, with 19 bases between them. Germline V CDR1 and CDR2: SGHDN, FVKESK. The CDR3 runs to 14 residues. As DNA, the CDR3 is TGTGCCAGCAGCCTATCCGGACGGGGCAAAGGGCAGTATTTT. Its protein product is CASSLSGRGKGQYF.

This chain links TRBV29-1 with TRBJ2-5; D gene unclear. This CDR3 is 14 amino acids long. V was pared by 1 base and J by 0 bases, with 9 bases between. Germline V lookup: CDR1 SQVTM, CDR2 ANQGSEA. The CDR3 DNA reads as TGCAGCGTTGAAGGAGCACCGTACCAAGAGACCCAGTACTTC. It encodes CSVEGAPYQETQYF. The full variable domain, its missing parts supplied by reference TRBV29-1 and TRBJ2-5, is SAVISQKPSRDICQRGTSLTIQCQVDSQVTMMFWYRQQPGQSLTLIATANQGSEATYESGFVIDKFPISRPNLTFSTLTVSNMSPEDSSIYLCSVEGAPYQETQYFGPGTRLLVL.

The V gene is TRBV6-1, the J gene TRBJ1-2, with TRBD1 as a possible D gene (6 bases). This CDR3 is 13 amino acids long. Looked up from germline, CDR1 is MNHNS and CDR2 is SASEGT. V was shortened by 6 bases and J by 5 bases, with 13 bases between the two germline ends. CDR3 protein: CASRDSSRYGYTF. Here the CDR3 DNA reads TGTGCCAGCAGGGACAGTTCAAGGTATGGCTACACCTTC.

CDR3 amino acids: CASSYTGEGQPQHF. The CDR3 bases are TGTGCCAGCAGCTATACCGGGGAAGGTCAGCCCCAGCATTTT. The rearrangement uses TRBV28 and TRBJ1-5; D remains unclear. Trimming took off 6 bases at V and 6 bases at J, with 15 bases between the two ends. Germline V lookup: CDR1 MDHEN, CDR2 SYDVKM. This CDR3 spans 14 amino acids. The whole variable domain, filled in from reference TRBV28 and TRBJ1-5, reads DVKVTQSSRYLVKRTGEKVFLECVQDMDHENMFWYRQDPGLGLRLIYFSYDVKMKEKGDIPEGYSVSREKKERFSLILESASTNQTSMYLCASSYTGEGQPQHFGDGTRLSIL.

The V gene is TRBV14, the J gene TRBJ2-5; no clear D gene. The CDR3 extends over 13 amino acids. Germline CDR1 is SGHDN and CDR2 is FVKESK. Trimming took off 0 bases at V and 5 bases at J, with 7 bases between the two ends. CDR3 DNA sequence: TGTGCCAGCAGCCAAGATATAGGGGAGACCCAGTACTTC. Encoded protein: CASSQDIGETQYF.

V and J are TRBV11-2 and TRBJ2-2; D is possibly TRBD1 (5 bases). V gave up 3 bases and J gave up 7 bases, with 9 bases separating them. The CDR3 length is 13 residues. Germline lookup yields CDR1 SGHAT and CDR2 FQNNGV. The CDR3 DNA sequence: TGTGCCAGCAGCTTTACCAGGGACGGGGAGCTGTTTTTT. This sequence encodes CASSFTRDGELFF.

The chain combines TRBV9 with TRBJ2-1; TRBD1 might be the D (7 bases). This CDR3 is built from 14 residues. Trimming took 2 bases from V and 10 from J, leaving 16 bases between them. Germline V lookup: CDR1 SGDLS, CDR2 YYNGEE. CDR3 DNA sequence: TGTGCCAGCAGCGTCCAAGAGCAGGGGGGCGAGCAGTTCTTC. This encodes CASSVQEQGGEQFF.

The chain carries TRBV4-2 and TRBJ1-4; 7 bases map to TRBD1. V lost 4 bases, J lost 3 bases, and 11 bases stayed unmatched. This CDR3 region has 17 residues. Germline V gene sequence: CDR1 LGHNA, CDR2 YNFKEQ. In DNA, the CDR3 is TGTGCCAGCAGCCCCAGGACAGGATGGAGTTCTAATGAAAAACTGTTTTTT. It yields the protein CASSPRTGWSSNEKLFF.

In nucleotides, the CDR3 is TGTGCCAGTAGTATAAGACAGGGGACGGCTAATGAAAAACTGTTTTTT. Translation: CASSIRQGTANEKLFF. The genes are TRBV19 and TRBJ1-4; TRBD1 matches at 8 bases. The length of the CDR3 is 16 residues. The V gene end was trimmed by 2 bases and the J gene end by 3 bases; junction bases not matched to a gene: 5. The V gene's germline CDR1 is LNHDA and CDR2 SQIVND (reference sequence).

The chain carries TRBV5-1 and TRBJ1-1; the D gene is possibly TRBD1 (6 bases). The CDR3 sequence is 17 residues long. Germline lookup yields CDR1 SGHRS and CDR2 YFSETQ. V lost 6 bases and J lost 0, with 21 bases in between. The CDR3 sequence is CASTPGAGRGMNTEAFF. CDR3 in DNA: TGCGCCAGCACGCCGGGGGCAGGGAGAGGCATGAACACTGAAGCTTTCTTT.

The CDR3 protein is CAWSVLGGVSQETQYF. In DNA form, the CDR3 reads TGTGCCTGGAGTGTACTTGGAGGAGTAAGTCAAGAGACCCAGTACTTC. This chain joins TRBV30 and TRBJ2-5; D is perhaps TRBD2 (5 bases). V was trimmed by 0 bases and J by 2 bases, leaving 16 bases between them. Germline CDR1 is GTSNPN and CDR2 is SVGIG (reference sequence). This CDR3 has 16 amino acids.